The entry below describes one T cell receptor (beta chain). No antigen is known for it. This CDR3 is built from 15 residues. With 0 bases removed from V and 0 bases from J, the gap between germline ends came to 9 bases. The germline V gene has CDR1 SGDLS and CDR2 YYNGEE. This entry comes from a study of cytomegalovirus exposure and HLA in healthy donors. Overall study: The same platform used for the 666 first-cohort repertoires was also used for the 90 to 150 validation repertoires, as a later analysis reported.

General study results and limits: There were some public TCRs occurring in many donors, but most TCR sequences were rare. Some TCR beta chains (more than 150 of them) were listed as cytomegalovirus-associated.

A 120-subject validation cohort, separate from the roughly 670-subject first cohort, supplied the donors. TCRdb's copy holds only in-frame clones and misses some; the assay was immunoSEQ multiplex PCR. The table has 100,000 to 120,000 clones, around 85% seen once; the top ten hold around 3%. The chain joins TRBV9 to TRBJ1-1, with D possibly TRBD1 on 5 matching bases. The sequence came from a woman under 30 in good health and CMV-seronegative. Sequenced sample: PBMCs. The CDR3 is CASSVDPTVNTEAFF. CDR3 DNA sequence: TGTGCCAGCAGCGTAGACCCGACAGTGAACACTGAAGCTTTCTTT.